This TCR beta chain emerged from a study of metastatic and nonmetastatic thyroid tumors. No treatment of any kind had been given to any patient before thyroid surgery. MiXCR re-clonotyped the PCR reads for TCRdb. The data hold some 84,000 clones, with over 8.5% observed a single time. The table lists this clone with many counts. V lost 0 bases, J lost 4 bases, and 14 bases lay in between. This CDR3 has 16 residues. Germline CDR1 reads LGHNA; CDR2 reads YNFKEQ. What was sequenced was blood. This chain joins TRBV4-2 and TRBJ2-3; perhaps TRBD2 as D (6 bases). This TCR derives from a female donor with papillary thyroid cancer or a benign thyroid nodule (not recorded which). Some clones in this sample may be carry-over from other donors' samples. CDR3 nucleotides: TGTGCCAGCAGCCAAGACGGAGGGTCAGGAGCAGATACGCAGTATTTT. As protein: CASSQDGGSGADTQYF.